These 22 T cell receptor beta chains were sequenced from one sample in a study of beta chain features in type 1 diabetes. The sequenced template was cDNA made from the entire isolated RNA. The table came from immunoSEQ multiplex PCR; TCRdb's copy has only in-frame clones and leaves some out. The table lists 300,000 to 400,000 clones, 10% to 15% of them singletons. Sample: naive CD4+ T cells from blood. The receptors shown here come from a man aged 18 to 29 in good health.

V and J are TRBV27 and TRBJ1-2, with 7 bases identical to TRBD1. The germline gives CDR1 MNHEY, CDR2 SMNVEV (reference sequence). The CDR3 covers 16 residues. J lost 3 bases, V lost 5 bases, and 12 bases had no gene match. This CDR3 reads CASSGRQGLTHYGYTF. In nucleotides, the CDR3 is TGTGCCAGCAGTGGCAGACAGGGTTTAACCCACTATGGCTACACCTTC.

This chain links TRBV4-2 with TRBJ2-2, with 9 bases identical to TRBD1. The V and J ends lost 3 bases and 4 bases, in that order; junction bases with no gene match: 6. This CDR3 comprises 16 residues. Germline V gene sequence: CDR1 LGHNA, CDR2 YNFKEQ. The DNA for the CDR3 is TGTGCCAGCAGCCAGGGGACAGGGAGTAGCACCGGGGAGCTGTTTTTT. It encodes CASSQGTGSSTGELFF.

The J gene is TRBJ1-2, the V gene TRBV28, with TRBD1 matching over 11 bases. Germline V gene sequence: CDR1 MDHEN, CDR2 SYDVKM. The CDR3 length is 15 residues. The V gene end was trimmed by 5 bases and the J gene end by 7 bases; junction bases not matched to a gene: 9. This CDR3 is CASSLTGQGARGYTF. The CDR3 DNA reads TGTGCCAGCAGTCTAACCGGACAGGGGGCTCGTGGCTACACCTTC.

This clone was detected only a few times. The V call is TRBV6-5, the J call TRBJ2-3; TRBD1 agrees at 8 bases. Germline CDR1 reads MNHEY; CDR2 reads SVGAGI. This CDR3 spans 14 amino acids. J gave up 2 bases and V 5 bases, and 3 bases lay outside the gene matches. This chain's CDR3 is CASSPGGHTDTQYF. In nucleotides, the CDR3 is TGTGCCAGCAGTCCAGGGGGCCACACAGATACGCAGTATTTT.

The CDR3 loop reads CASSPGGETQYF. The CDR3 nucleotides are TGCGCCAGCAGCCCAGGTGGGGAGACCCAGTACTTC. The chain uses TRBV5-1 and TRBJ2-5; D unresolved. There are 12 residues in the CDR3. The V and J ends lost 4 bases and 5 bases respectively, with 9 bases between them. Germline V gene lookup returns CDR1 SGHRS and CDR2 YFSETQ.

The V and J genes are TRBV28 and TRBJ1-4; 9 bases are shared with TRBD1. J gave up 7 bases and V 3 bases, and 6 bases lay outside the gene matches. This CDR3 has 15 amino acids. The germline gives CDR1 MDHEN, CDR2 SYDVKM. The CDR3 protein is CASSFRDRESEKLFF. In nucleotides, the CDR3 is TGTGCCAGCAGTTTCCGGGACAGGGAAAGTGAAAAACTGTTTTTT.

The chain couples TRBV19 to TRBJ1-5, with D maybe TRBD1 (5 bases). Trimming cost V 5 bases and J 0 bases, with 17 bases left between them. In germline, CDR1 is LNHDA, CDR2 SQIVND (reference sequence). The CDR3 is made up of 17 amino acids. The CDR3 DNA follows: TGTGCCAGTAGTCACCGGTGGTGGGGGGGTAGCAATCAGCCCCAGCATTTT. Its translation is CASSHRWWGGSNQPQHF.

This clone was seen only a few times. The V call is TRBV5-1, the J call TRBJ2-1, with TRBD1 identical over 11 bases. The trim removed 3 bases at V and 4 bases at J, leaving 3 bases unmatched. Germline CDR1 is SGHRS and CDR2 is YFSETQ. The CDR3 length is 15 residues. CDR3 nucleotide sequence: TGCGCCAGCAGCTGGACAGGGGGCGGGTACAATGAGCAGTTCTTC. Residues: CASSWTGGGYNEQFF.

V is TRBV5-1 and J is TRBJ2-3; D uncertain. The CDR3 totals 15 residues. Germline lookup yields CDR1 SGHRS and CDR2 YFSETQ. Trimming pared 2 bases from V and 0 bases from J, leaving 10 bases between. The CDR3 coding sequence is TGCGCCAGCAGCTTAAATGGCAGGAGCACAGATACGCAGTATTTT. Translating gives CASSLNGRSTDTQYF.

This clone was found a few times. The chain recombines TRBV28 with TRBJ2-7; 7 bases align to TRBD2. With V trimmed by 6 bases and J by 3 bases, 8 bases remained unmatched. This CDR3 comprises 14 residues. The germline gives CDR1 MDHEN, CDR2 SYDVKM. CDR3 sequence: CASRPRDYGYEQYF. In DNA form, the CDR3 reads TGTGCCAGCAGGCCCCGGGACTACGGCTACGAGCAGTACTTC.

This clone was detected a few times. The rearrangement links TRBV7-9 to TRBJ2-7; possibly TRBD1 for D (6 bases). The CDR3 length is 15 residues. Germline CDR1 and CDR2: SEHNR and FQNEAQ (reference sequence). Between the trimmed V and J ends, which lost 5 bases and 5 bases, there was a span of 19 bases. The CDR3 loop reads CASSPLTGTQHEQYF. As DNA, the CDR3 is TGTGCCAGCAGCCCGCTCACCGGGACACAACACGAGCAGTACTTC.

This clone was found a few times. The chain joins TRBV30 to TRBJ1-1; 11 bases match TRBD1. The length of the CDR3 is 14 residues. With V trimmed by 2 bases and J by 5 bases, 4 bases remained unmatched. CDR1 GTSNPN and CDR2 SVGIG come from the germline V gene (reference sequence). This chain's CDR3 is CAWSHGQGATEAFF. Here the CDR3 DNA reads TGTGCCTGGAGTCACGGACAGGGGGCGACTGAAGCTTTCTTT.

The chain joins TRBV28 to TRBJ2-7; unclear D gene. V lost 8 bases and J lost 3, with 20 bases in between. Germline values: CDR1 MDHEN, CDR2 SYDVKM. CDR3 length: 15 residues. The CDR3 DNA reads as TGTGCCAGCTCCGTTTCCGGGTCCTTCTACTACGAGCAGTACTTC. As protein: CASSVSGSFYYEQYF. Supplemented by reference TRBV28 and TRBJ2-7, the full variable domain reads DVKVTQSSRYLVKRTGEKVFLECVQDMDHENMFWYRQDPGLGLRLIYFSYDVKMKEKGDIPEGYSVSREKKERFSLILESASTNQTSMYLCASSVSGSFYYEQYFGPGTRLTVT.

The chain links TRBV30 to TRBJ1-6; 8 bases match TRBD1. This CDR3 comprises 13 residues. Trimming took 8 bases from V and 7 from J; bases not matched to a gene: 7. The germline gives CDR1 GTSNPN, CDR2 SVGIG (reference sequence). The CDR3 DNA reads TGTGCCGGTAAACAGGGGGTAAATTCACCCCTCCACTTT. Protein product: CAGKQGVNSPLHF.

The chain is built from TRBV2 and TRBJ2-7, with TRBD2 as a possible D gene (6 bases). V was pared by 7 bases and J by 5 bases, with 24 bases between. There are 16 residues in the CDR3. The germline gives CDR1 SNHLY, CDR2 FYNNEI. DNA of the CDR3: TGTGCCAGCACTAGAGAAGGAAGAGAACTAGCCCACGAGCAGTACTTC. Amino acids: CASTREGRELAHEQYF. Full variable domain (outside the CDR3, taken from reference TRBV2 and TRBJ2-7): EPEVTQTPSHQVTQMGQEVILRCVPISNHLYFYWYRQILGQKVEFLVSFYNNEISEKSEIFDDQFSVERPDGSNFTLKIRSTKLEDSAMYFCASTREGRELAHEQYFGPGTRLTVT.

The V gene is TRBV9, the J gene TRBJ2-7, with 10 bases lining up with TRBD1. Unmatched junction bases numbered 7, after V lost 0 bases and J lost 7 bases. Germline loops: CDR1 SGDLS, CDR2 YYNGEE. The length of the CDR3 is 15 residues. This CDR3 is CASSVEPGQGYEQYF. The CDR3 DNA follows: TGTGCCAGCAGCGTAGAACCGGGACAGGGGTATGAGCAGTACTTC.

This clone was counted between two and nine times. V and J are TRBV9 and TRBJ2-5; TRBD1 agrees at 8 bases. Judging by the DNA end, TRBJ2-7 fits better; the J call may be wrong. Germline V gene sequence: CDR1 SGDLS, CDR2 YYNGEE. The CDR3 consists of 16 residues. The CDR3 sequence is CASSRRNDRGSYEQYF. The CDR3 region has the DNA TGTGCCAGCAGCCGTAGAAACGACAGGGGATCCTACGAGCAGTACTTC.

The chain couples TRBV6-5 to TRBJ1-6; 9 bases match TRBD1. The CDR3 totals 15 residues. The germline V gene encodes CDR1 MNHEY and CDR2 SVGAGI. Trimming took 4 bases from V and 7 from J; bases not matched to a gene: 5. CDR3 sequence: CASSFRDRDNSPLHF. The CDR3 DNA sequence: TGTGCCAGCAGTTTCCGGGACAGGGACAATTCACCCCTCCACTTT.

The chain employs TRBV7-9 and TRBJ2-1; D is possibly TRBD1 (6 bases). Trimming shortened V by 3 bases and J by 1 base, and 10 bases separated the two germline ends. There are 15 residues in the CDR3. Per germline, CDR1 SEHNR and CDR2 FQNEAQ (reference sequence). The chain's CDR3 is CASSFRQGSYNEQFF. CDR3 coding DNA: TGTGCCAGCAGCTTTCGCCAGGGGTCCTACAATGAGCAGTTCTTC.

This clone occurred a few times. The CDR3 sequence is CASSFPGDSSYEQYF. Here the CDR3 DNA reads TGTGCCAGCAGCTTCCCAGGGGATAGCTCCTACGAGCAGTACTTC. This chain uses TRBV5-6 with TRBJ2-7, with a tentative D call TRBD1 (6 bases). Germline V gives CDR1 SGHDT, CDR2 YYEEEE. CDR3 size: 15 residues. Trimming removed 2 bases from V and 0 bases from J, with 12 bases in between.

This clone showed up just a few times. This chain connects TRBV6-5 to TRBJ2-7; D might be TRBD2 (5 bases). V was cut by 5 bases and J by 5 bases, with 16 bases left in between. CDR1 and CDR2 (germline): MNHEY, SVGAGI. The CDR3 runs 14 residues. The CDR3 here is CASSQRPLRDEQYF. The CDR3 DNA reads TGTGCCAGCAGTCAACGCCCACTGAGGGACGAGCAGTACTTC.

The chain is built from TRBV7-2 and TRBJ2-1, with D perhaps matching TRBD1 (6 bases). The ends were cut back, 2 bases at V and 6 bases at J, with 11 bases in the middle. The CDR3 contains 14 residues. The germline CDR1 and CDR2 sequences are SGHTA and FQGNSA. The CDR3 sequence: CASSLNAQGNEQFF. The CDR3, as DNA: TGTGCCAGCAGCTTAAACGCACAGGGCAATGAGCAGTTCTTC.